A single sample is the source of the 5 T cell receptor beta chains below, sequenced in a study of blood T cell repertoires in COVID-19. Method: immunoSEQ multiplex PCR; TCRdb's copy keeps in-frame clones and lacks some. The sample lists approximately 130,000 clones; 85% to 90% were seen once. Sequencing was done on a sample of peripheral blood. The receptors originated from a human donor in a cohort sampled during active COVID-19.

J is TRBJ1-5 and V is TRBV19; D unclear. This CDR3 contains 15 residues. Trimming pared 3 bases from V and 1 base from J, leaving 10 bases between. Germline CDR1 is LNHDA and CDR2 is SQIVND (reference sequence). CDR3 in amino acids: CASSMFPGSNQPQHF. Written as DNA, the CDR3 is TGTGCCAGTAGTATGTTCCCAGGCAGCAATCAGCCCCAGCATTTT.

The chain has TRBV6-5 and TRBJ1-6; 10 nucleotides line up with TRBD1. V gave up 6 bases and J gave up 8 bases; unmatched junction bases: 7. CDR3 length: 15 residues. Germline V gene data show CDR1 as MNHEY and CDR2 as SVGAGI. CDR3 protein: CASSIRTGGYSPLHF. CDR3 DNA sequence: TGTGCCAGCAGCATCCGGACAGGGGGTTATTCACCCCTCCACTTT.

This clone was seen a single time. V and J are TRBV11-2 and TRBJ1-2; unclear D gene. CDR1 is SGHAT, CDR2 FQNNGV, per germline. Trimming took 6 bases from V and 6 from J, leaving 14 bases between them. This CDR3 spans 13 amino acids. The CDR3: CASRPTYKDGYTF. As DNA, the CDR3 is TGTGCCAGCAGACCGACTTACAAAGATGGCTACACCTTC.

The chain uses TRBV5-4 and TRBJ2-3; TRBD2 aligns across 7 bases. The CDR3 has 16 amino acids. CDR1 is SGHNT, CDR2 YYREEE, per germline (reference sequence). J lost 1 base, V lost 4 bases, and 9 bases had no gene match. CDR3: CASSKPGLLRTDTQYF. CDR3 DNA: TGTGCCAGCAGCAAACCGGGACTACTTCGCACAGATACGCAGTATTTT.

The gene calls are TRBV5-1 and TRBJ2-5, with TRBD1 matching 8 bases. V lost 4 bases to trimming and J lost 4 bases; unmatched junction nucleotides: 6. CDR1 and CDR2 from the germline V gene are SGHRS and YFSETQ. The CDR3 consists of 14 residues. CDR3 protein: CASSTGTGRETQYF. The DNA for the CDR3 is TGCGCCAGCAGCACGGGGACAGGTCGAGAGACCCAGTACTTC.